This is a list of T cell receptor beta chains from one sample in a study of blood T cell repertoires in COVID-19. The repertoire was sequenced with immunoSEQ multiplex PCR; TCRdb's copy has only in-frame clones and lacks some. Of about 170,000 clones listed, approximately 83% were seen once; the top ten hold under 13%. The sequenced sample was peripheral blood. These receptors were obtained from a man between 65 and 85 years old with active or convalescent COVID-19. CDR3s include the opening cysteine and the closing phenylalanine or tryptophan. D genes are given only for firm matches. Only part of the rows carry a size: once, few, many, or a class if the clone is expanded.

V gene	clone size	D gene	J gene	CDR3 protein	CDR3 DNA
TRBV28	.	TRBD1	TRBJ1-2	CASSPSTGLGGYTF	TGTGCCAGCAGTCCCTCGACAGGGTTGGGTGGCTACACCTTC
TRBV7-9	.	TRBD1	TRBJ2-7	CASSLRDREYEQYF	TGTGCCAGCAGCTTAAGGGACAGGGAGTACGAGCAGTACTTC
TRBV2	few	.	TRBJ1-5	CASSKGFNNQPQHF	TGTGCCAGCAGCAAGGGGTTTAACAATCAGCCCCAGCATTTT
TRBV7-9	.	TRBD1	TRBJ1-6	CASSLPDRASPLHF	TGTGCCAGCAGCTTACCCGACAGGGCCTCACCCCTCCACTTT
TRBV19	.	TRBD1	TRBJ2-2	CASSIVAGQGPAGGELFF	TGTGCCAGTAGTATAGTTGCGGGACAGGGGCCTGCTGGCGGGGAGCTGTTTTTT
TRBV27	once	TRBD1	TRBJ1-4	CASSFKGAKHEKLFF	TGTGCCAGCAGTTTCAAGGGGGCTAAGCATGAAAAACTGTTTTTT
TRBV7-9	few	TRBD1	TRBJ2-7	CASSATTGHASYEQYF	TGTGCCAGCAGCGCCACGACAGGGCACGCCTCCTACGAGCAGTACTTC
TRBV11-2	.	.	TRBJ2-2	CASSFGHPGELFF	TGTGCCAGCAGCTTCGGACATCCCGGGGAGCTGTTTTTT
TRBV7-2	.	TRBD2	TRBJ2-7	CASSPRREEYEQYF	TGTGCCAGCAGCCCCCGGCGGGAGGAGTACGAGCAGTACTTC
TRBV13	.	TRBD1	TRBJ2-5	CASRWDRGLQETQYF	TGTGCCAGCAGATGGGACAGGGGGTTGCAAGAGACCCAGTACTTC
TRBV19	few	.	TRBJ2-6	CASSSGQGVTNVLTF	TGTGCCAGTAGTTCCGGTCAAGGGGTGACCAACGTCCTGACTTTC
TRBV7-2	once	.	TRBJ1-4	CASSLSPRVGEKLFF	TGTGCCAGCAGCTTATCGCCCAGGGTGGGTGAAAAACTGTTTTTT
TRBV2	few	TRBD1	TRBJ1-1	CASSKGQGLTEAFF	TGTGCCAGCAGTAAGGGACAGGGGCTTACTGAAGCTTTCTTT
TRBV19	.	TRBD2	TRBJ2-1	CASRRGGGGYNEQFF	TGTGCCAGTCGGAGAGGCGGGGGGGGATACAATGAGCAGTTCTTC
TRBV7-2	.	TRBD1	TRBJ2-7	CASSITRTGQYEQYF	TGTGCCAGCAGCATCACTAGGACAGGGCAGTACGAGCAGTACTTC
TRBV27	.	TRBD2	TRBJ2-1	CASSRIGTSGSFEQFF	TGTGCCAGCAGTAGGATCGGGACTAGCGGGAGCTTTGAGCAGTTCTTC
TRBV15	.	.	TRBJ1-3	CATSSRDIFSGNTIYF	TGTGCCACCAGCTCCAGGGACATCTTCTCTGGAAACACCATATATTTT
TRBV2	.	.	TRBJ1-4	CASSARGGEKLFF	TGTGCCAGCTCCGCAAGGGGAGGTGAAAAACTGTTTTTT
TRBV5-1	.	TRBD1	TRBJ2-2	CASSLQGGNTGELFF	TGCGCCAGCAGCTTACAGGGGGGGAACACCGGGGAGCTGTTTTTT
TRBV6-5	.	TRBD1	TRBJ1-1	CASSHRGGDTEAFF	TGTGCCAGCAGTCACAGGGGGGGTGACACTGAAGCTTTCTTT
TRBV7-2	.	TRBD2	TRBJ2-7	CASSLNPPLAGVPGEQYF	TGTGCCAGCAGCTTAAACCCCCCTCTAGCGGGAGTGCCGGGGGAGCAGTACTTC
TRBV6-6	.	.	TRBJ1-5	CASSYPFGLGNQPQHF	TGTGCCAGCAGTTACCCTTTCGGTTTAGGCAATCAGCCCCAGCATTTT
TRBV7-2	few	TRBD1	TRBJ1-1	CASSSRQGGDTEAFF	TGTGCCAGCAGCAGCCGACAGGGTGGGGACACTGAAGCTTTCTTT
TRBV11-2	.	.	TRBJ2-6	CASSRTRLPGANVLTF	TGTGCCAGCAGCCGAACTCGTCTCCCTGGGGCCAACGTCCTGACTTTC
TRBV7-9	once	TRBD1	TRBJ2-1	CASSLALGTAYNEQFF	TGTGCCAGCAGCTTAGCGCTGGGGACAGCCTACAATGAGCAGTTCTTC